Below are 27 T cell receptor beta chains sequenced from a single sample in a study of shared clonotypes between healthy human individuals. Generated by immunoSEQ multiplex PCR, the TCRdb table keeps only in-frame clones and is missing some. The sample lists about 2.4 million clones, roughly 93% seen once, with 0.36% in the top ten. Material: naive CD4+ T cells from PBMCs. Subset described: CD45RA+ positively selected. These receptors originate from a man aged 18 to 35 in good health. Some clones in this sample may be carry-over from other donors' samples.

This clone has only one observation. CDR3 coding DNA: TGTGCCAGCACCCGGACAGGGGGCCACTATGGCTACACCTTC. Protein: CASTRTGGHYGYTF. J is TRBJ1-2 and V is TRBV7-2, with TRBD1 matching over 11 bases. Trimming cost V 7 bases and J 3 bases; bases outside gene matches: 4. The CDR3 has 14 residues. The germline CDR1 and CDR2 sequences are SGHTA and FQGNSA.

CDR3 residues: CASSLRAVRQQFF. The DNA for the CDR3 is TGTGCCAGCAGTTTAAGGGCAGTCCGACAGCAGTTCTTC. The V and J genes are TRBV28 and TRBJ2-1; no clear D. V lost 2 bases and J 11 bases, leaving 13 bases between the germline ends. Per the germline V gene, CDR1 is MDHEN and CDR2 is SYDVKM. This CDR3 spans 13 amino acids. The full variable domain, rest sourced from reference TRBV28 and TRBJ2-1, is DVKVTQSSRYLVKRTGEKVFLECVQDMDHENMFWYRQDPGLGLRLIYFSYDVKMKEKGDIPEGYSVSREKKERFSLILESASTNQTSMYLCASSLRAVRQQFFGPGTRLTVL.

The chain's CDR3 is CASSQIRTGGSYEQYF. The CDR3 DNA follows: TGTGCCAGCTCACAAATTCGGACAGGGGGCTCCTACGAGCAGTACTTC. The chain recombines TRBV18 with TRBJ2-7; 10 nucleotides align to TRBD1. Germline V CDR1 and CDR2: KGHSH, LQKENI. V was pared by 4 bases and J by 0 bases, with 6 bases of the junction left unmatched. This CDR3 comprises 16 residues.

This chain connects TRBV7-6 to TRBJ2-3; 9 nucleotides line up with TRBD2. Per the germline V gene, CDR1 is SGHVS and CDR2 is FNYEAQ. There are 15 residues in the CDR3. Trimming took 4 bases from V and 5 from J; bases not matched to a gene: 7. CDR3 in amino acids: CASSSRIAGEDTQYF. The CDR3 nucleotides are TGTGCCAGCAGCTCCCGGATAGCGGGGGAAGATACGCAGTATTTT.

The CDR3 DNA reads as TGTGCCAGCAGCTTAGAACCGGGAGTAGGGGCCAATGAGCAGTTCTTC. Translating it yields CASSLEPGVGANEQFF. This chain joins TRBV11-3 and TRBJ2-1, with a tentative D call TRBD2 (6 bases). The CDR3 is 16 residues long. Germline V CDR1 and CDR2: SGHNT, YENEEA. Trimming took 0 bases from V and 6 from J, leaving 15 bases between them.

The rearrangement joins TRBV5-6 to TRBJ1-4; the match to TRBD1 covers 8 bases. Trimming at V came to 4 bases and at J to 8 bases, leaving 7 bases not matched to a gene. There are 14 residues in the CDR3. The germline CDR1 and CDR2 sequences are SGHDT and YYEEEE. The CDR3 loop reads CASSRGQGGEKLFF. CDR3 DNA sequence: TGTGCCAGCAGCCGCGGACAGGGAGGAGAAAAACTGTTTTTT.

This clone was counted a single time. The J gene is TRBJ2-6, the V gene TRBV27; 14 nucleotides agree with TRBD2. V gave up 5 bases and J gave up 4 bases; unmatched junction bases: 7. The CDR3 length is 18 residues. Germline V lookup: CDR1 MNHEY, CDR2 SMNVEV (reference sequence). The CDR3 is CASSLTSGRGIGANVLTF. The DNA for the CDR3 is TGTGCCAGCAGTCTGACTAGCGGGAGGGGAATCGGGGCCAACGTCCTGACTTTC.

Points on this clone: Additional DNA sequences in this sample encode the identical CDR3. The chain is built from TRBV9 and TRBJ1-1, with D uncertain. The germline V gene encodes CDR1 SGDLS and CDR2 YYNGEE. The germline V and J ends were trimmed by 0 bases and 0 bases, with 6 bases remaining between them. The CDR3 is made up of 14 amino acids. This CDR3 reads CASSVEGMNTEAFF. The CDR3 region has the DNA TGTGCCAGCAGCGTAGAGGGCATGAACACTGAAGCTTTCTTT.

The chain joins TRBV7-9 to TRBJ1-2; maybe TRBD1 (6 bases). In germline, CDR1 is SEHNR, CDR2 FQNEAQ (reference sequence). The CDR3 has 14 residues. V lost 0 bases to trimming and J lost 4 bases, with 9 bases between them. The CDR3 nucleotides are TGTGCCAGCAGCTTAGCGCTGACAGGCTATGGCTACACCTTC. Its translation is CASSLALTGYGYTF.

The gene calls are TRBV4-1 and TRBJ2-7, with no clear D. Germline V gene data show CDR1 as MGHRA and CDR2 as YSYEKL. This CDR3 has 14 residues. V was clipped by 2 bases and J by 3 bases, with 11 bases between them. CDR3 sequence: CASSQSRIDYEQYF. The CDR3 nucleotides read TGCGCCAGCAGCCAAAGCCGGATTGACTACGAGCAGTACTTC.

Comments on this clone: The same CDR3 is also encoded by other DNA sequences in this sample. The rearrangement joins TRBV28 to TRBJ2-1; TRBD1 or TRBD2 may be the D gene (6 bases each). CDR3 length: 13 residues. V was clipped by 3 bases and J by 8 bases, with 11 bases between them. Germline CDR1 reads MDHEN; CDR2 reads SYDVKM. CDR3 in amino acids: CASSLGGRDEQFF. The CDR3 bases are TGTGCCAGCAGTTTGGGGGGCCGTGATGAGCAGTTCTTC.

The V and J genes are TRBV30 and TRBJ2-7; D ambiguous. The CDR3 has 11 residues. V was pared by 4 bases and J by 4 bases, with 8 bases between. The germline V gene has CDR1 GTSNPN and CDR2 SVGIG (reference sequence). The CDR3 region has the DNA TGTGCCTGGAAAACTTTGTACGAGCAGTACTTC. This encodes CAWKTLYEQYF.

This chain connects TRBV9 to TRBJ2-5; 8 bases are a match to TRBD2. Trimming removed 0 bases from V and 5 bases from J; junction bases left unmatched: 9. CDR1 and CDR2 (germline): SGDLS, YYNGEE. The CDR3 has 16 residues. The CDR3 protein is CASSVANGRAGETQYF. The CDR3 DNA reads TGTGCCAGCAGCGTAGCTAACGGGAGGGCCGGGGAGACCCAGTACTTC.

This clone was recorded only once. The chain joins TRBV6-5 to TRBJ2-1; D gene unclear. The CDR3 is 15 amino acids. V lost 0 bases, J lost 6 bases, and 12 bases lay in between. Germline CDR1 is MNHEY and CDR2 is SVGAGI. The CDR3 region has the DNA TGTGCCAGCAGTTACTCGCCCGGTTCGGTCAATGAGCAGTTCTTC. It encodes CASSYSPGSVNEQFF.

The chain employs TRBV7-9 and TRBJ2-1; maybe TRBD2 (6 bases). The CDR3 totals 16 residues. The germline V gene has CDR1 SEHNR and CDR2 FQNEAQ (reference sequence). Trimming left V 3 bases short and J 6 bases short, with 18 bases between. CDR3 DNA: TGTGCCAGCAGCTTGAGTGCTAGCGCCCCGTCCAATGAGCAGTTCTTC. Translation: CASSLSASAPSNEQFF.

The chain is built from TRBV7-2 and TRBJ2-7; 11 positions agree with TRBD2. The CDR3 extends over 15 amino acids. V was clipped by 6 bases and J by 2 bases; unmatched bases: 6. Germline CDR1 reads SGHTA; CDR2 reads FQGNSA. CDR3 DNA sequence: TGTGCCAGCAGTCCAAAGACTAGCGGGGCCTACGAGCAGTACTTC. Translation gives CASSPKTSGAYEQYF. The full variable domain, its missing parts supplied by reference TRBV7-2 and TRBJ2-7, is GAGVSQSPSNKVTEKGKDVELRCDPISGHTALYWYRQSLGQGLEFLIYFQGNSAPDKSGLPSDRFSAERTGGSVSTLTIQRTQQEDSAVYLCASSPKTSGAYEQYFGPGTRLTVT.

Here the CDR3 reads CASSYSRPAEGQPQHF. The CDR3 nucleotides are TGTGCCAGCAGTTACTCGAGGCCAGCCGAGGGCCAGCCCCAGCATTTT. This chain joins TRBV6-5 and TRBJ1-5; D remains ambiguous. CDR1 is MNHEY and CDR2 is SVGAGI in the germline V gene. V lost 0 bases and J 7 bases, leaving 16 bases between the germline ends. This CDR3 is built from 16 residues.

V usage is TRBV11-2 and J usage is TRBJ2-7; tentative D call: TRBD1 (6 bases). V dropped 3 bases and J dropped 6 bases, with 15 bases sitting between them. CDR1 and CDR2 from the germline V gene are SGHAT and FQNNGV. The CDR3 is made up of 14 amino acids. CDR3 amino acids: CASSLGTQGTEQYF. CDR3 in DNA: TGTGCCAGCAGCTTGGGGACACAGGGAACCGAGCAGTACTTC.

The V call is TRBV7-2, the J call TRBJ1-1, with 7 bases aligning to TRBD1. This CDR3 has 16 amino acids. Per germline, CDR1 SGHTA and CDR2 FQGNSA. V lost 1 base, J lost 0 bases, and 5 bases stayed unmatched. The CDR3 reads CASSLDQGGVNTEAFF. The CDR3 DNA sequence: TGTGCCAGCAGCTTAGACCAGGGGGGGGTGAACACTGAAGCTTTCTTT.

The chain employs TRBV28 and TRBJ1-1; D remains ambiguous. The V gene's germline CDR1 is MDHEN and CDR2 SYDVKM. The CDR3 has 14 residues. Trimming removed 6 bases from V and 2 bases from J, with 13 bases in between. Here the CDR3 reads CASRGWEGNTEAFF. DNA for the CDR3: TGTGCCAGCAGGGGTTGGGAGGGAAACACTGAAGCTTTCTTT.

The V call is TRBV2, the J call TRBJ1-4; D is ambiguous. V gave up 8 bases and J gave up 4 bases, with 5 bases separating them. This CDR3 has 11 residues. The germline CDR1 and CDR2 sequences are SNHLY and FYNNEI. The DNA of the CDR3 is TGTGCCAGCTGGGGTAATGAAAAACTGTTTTTT. Residues: CASWGNEKLFF.

The rearrangement links TRBV19 to TRBJ2-5; 8 bases align to TRBD1. The germline gives CDR1 LNHDA, CDR2 SQIVND (reference sequence). This CDR3 comprises 17 residues. The V and J ends lost 0 bases and 5 bases, in that order; junction bases with no gene match: 11. The CDR3 spells CASSIDRRDRSLETQYF. CDR3 bases: TGTGCCAGTAGTATAGATCGGCGGGACAGGAGTTTGGAGACCCAGTACTTC.

This clone showed up just once. The CDR3 DNA reads TGTGCCTGGACGGGAGCTAGCAATCAGCCCCAGCATTTT. Its translation: CAWTGASNQPQHF. The chain employs TRBV30 and TRBJ1-5; D call uncertain. The CDR3 loop spans 13 amino acids. Germline V gene data show CDR1 as GTSNPN and CDR2 as SVGIG (reference sequence). The V and J ends lost 4 bases and 0 bases respectively, with 7 bases between them.

This clone was counted once. The V and J genes are TRBV14 and TRBJ1-4, with a weak D call TRBD1 (5 bases). CDR1 is SGHDN, CDR2 FVKESK, per germline. V lost 4 bases, J lost 7 bases, and 19 bases lay in between. The CDR3 extends over 16 amino acids. For the CDR3, the DNA is TGTGCCAGCAGCCTAAATACCGGGACCTACTTTGAAAAACTGTTTTTT. It yields the protein CASSLNTGTYFEKLFF. The full variable domain, rest sourced from reference TRBV14 and TRBJ1-4, is EAGVTQFPSHSVIEKGQTVTLRCDPISGHDNLYWYRRVMGKEIKFLLHFVKESKQDESGMPNNRFLAERTGGTYSTLKVQPAELEDSGVYFCASSLNTGTYFEKLFFGSGTQLSVL.

This chain uses TRBV18 with TRBJ2-3, with D possibly being TRBD1 (6 bases). This CDR3 comprises 14 residues. V lost 4 bases, J lost 6 bases, and 14 bases lay in between. The germline CDR1 and CDR2 sequences are KGHSH and LQKENI. The CDR3, as DNA: TGTGCCAGCTCACGACGACAGGTCGGGGATACGCAGTATTTT. Translation gives CASSRRQVGDTQYF.

The chain couples TRBV19 to TRBJ2-1; 7 nucleotides agree with TRBD2. Losses at the gene ends were 7 bases for V and 2 bases for J; bases not matched to a gene: 5. The CDR3 sequence is 14 residues long. The V gene's germline CDR1 is LNHDA and CDR2 SQIVND (reference sequence). CDR3 sequence: CASKAGVAYNEQFF. The CDR3 nucleotides read TGTGCCAGTAAGGCGGGAGTGGCCTACAATGAGCAGTTCTTC.

The chain is built from TRBV5-1 and TRBJ2-1; TRBD2 aligns across 10 bases. CDR3 length: 16 residues. V trimming: 0 bases; J trimming: 8 bases; junction bases outside the gene matches: 8. Looked up from germline, CDR1 is SGHRS and CDR2 is YFSETQ. For the CDR3, the DNA is TGCGCCAGCAGCTTGGCGCCTCAAGCGGGAGGGGATGAGCAGTTCTTC. Translated: CASSLAPQAGGDEQFF.